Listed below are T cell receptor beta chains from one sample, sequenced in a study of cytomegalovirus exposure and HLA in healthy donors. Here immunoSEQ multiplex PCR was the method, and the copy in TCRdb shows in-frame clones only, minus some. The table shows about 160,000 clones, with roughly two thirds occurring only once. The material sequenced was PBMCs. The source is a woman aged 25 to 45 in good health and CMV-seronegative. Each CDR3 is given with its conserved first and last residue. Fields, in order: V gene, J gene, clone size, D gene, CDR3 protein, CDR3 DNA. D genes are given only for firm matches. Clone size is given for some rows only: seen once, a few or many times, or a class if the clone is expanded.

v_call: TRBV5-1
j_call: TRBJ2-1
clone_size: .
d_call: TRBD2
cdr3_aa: CASIAAGGYNEQFF
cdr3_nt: TGCGCCAGCATCGCGGCGGGAGGGTACAATGAGCAGTTCTTC

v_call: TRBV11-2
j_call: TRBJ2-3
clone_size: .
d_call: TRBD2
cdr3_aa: CASSLGVRGTTDTQYF
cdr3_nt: TGTGCCAGCAGCTTAGGAGTGCGGGGGACCACAGATACGCAGTATTTT

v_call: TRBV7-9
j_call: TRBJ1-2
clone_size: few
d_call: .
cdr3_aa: CASSLPDFYGYTF
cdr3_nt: TGTGCCAGCAGCTTACCAGACTTCTATGGCTACACCTTC

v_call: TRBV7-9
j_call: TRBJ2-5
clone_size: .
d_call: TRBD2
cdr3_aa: CASRPGTSGSQETQYF
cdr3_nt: TGTGCCAGCAGGCCTGGGACTAGCGGGAGCCAAGAGACCCAGTACTTC

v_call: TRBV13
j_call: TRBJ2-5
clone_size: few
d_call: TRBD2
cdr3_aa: CASSLDWGGETQYF
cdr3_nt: TGTGCCAGCAGCTTAGATTGGGGGGGAGAGACCCAGTACTTC

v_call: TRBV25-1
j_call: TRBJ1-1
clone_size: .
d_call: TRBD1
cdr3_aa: CASSEIPGTGKEAFF
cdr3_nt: TGTGCCAGCAGTGAGATTCCTGGGACAGGCAAAGAAGCTTTCTTT

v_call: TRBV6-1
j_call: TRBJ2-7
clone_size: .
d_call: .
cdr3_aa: CASSESSHEQYF
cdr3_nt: TGTGCCAGCAGTGAGAGTAGCCACGAGCAGTACTTC

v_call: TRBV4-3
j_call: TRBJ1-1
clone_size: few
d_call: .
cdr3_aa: CASSQDSLNTEAFF
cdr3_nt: TGCGCCAGCAGCCAAGACTCCCTTAACACTGAAGCTTTCTTT

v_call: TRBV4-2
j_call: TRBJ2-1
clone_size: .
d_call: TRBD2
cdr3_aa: CASSQVRAGGTGGFF
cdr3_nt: TGTGCCAGCAGCCAAGTTCGGGCGGGAGGGACGGGTGGCTTCTTC

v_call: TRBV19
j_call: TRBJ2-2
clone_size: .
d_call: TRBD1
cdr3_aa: CASNDRGWTGELFF
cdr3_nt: TGTGCCAGTAATGACAGGGGTTGGACCGGGGAGCTGTTTTTT

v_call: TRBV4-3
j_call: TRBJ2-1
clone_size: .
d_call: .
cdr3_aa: CASSQDGALRLSYNEQFF
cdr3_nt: TGCGCCAGCAGCCAAGATGGAGCCCTTCGTCTCTCCTACAATGAGCAGTTCTTC

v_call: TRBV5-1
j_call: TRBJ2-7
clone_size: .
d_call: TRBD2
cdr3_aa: CASSSGLAGYEQYF
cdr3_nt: TGCGCCAGCAGCTCCGGACTAGCGGGCTACGAGCAGTACTTC

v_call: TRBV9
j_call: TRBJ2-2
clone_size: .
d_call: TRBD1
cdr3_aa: CASKAGGATGELFF
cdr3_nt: TGTGCCAGCAAGGCAGGGGGCGCTACCGGGGAGCTGTTTTTT

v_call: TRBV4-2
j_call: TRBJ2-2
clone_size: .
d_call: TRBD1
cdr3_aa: CASSQPRDSGTGELFF
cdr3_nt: TGTGCCAGCAGCCAACCCCGGGACAGTGGCACCGGGGAGCTGTTTTTT

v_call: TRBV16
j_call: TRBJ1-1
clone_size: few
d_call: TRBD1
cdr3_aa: CASSHQQGGREAFF
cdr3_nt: TGTGCCAGCAGCCATCAACAGGGGGGCCGTGAAGCTTTCTTT

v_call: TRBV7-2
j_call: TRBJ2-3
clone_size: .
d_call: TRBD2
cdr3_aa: CASSLGLAGTDTQYF
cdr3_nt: TGTGCCAGCAGCTTAGGACTAGCTGGCACAGATACGCAGTATTTT

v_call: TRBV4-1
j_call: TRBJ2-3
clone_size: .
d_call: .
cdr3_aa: CASSPEDSPLPDTQYF
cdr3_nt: TGCGCCAGCAGCCCAGAGGACAGTCCCCTCCCAGATACGCAGTATTTT

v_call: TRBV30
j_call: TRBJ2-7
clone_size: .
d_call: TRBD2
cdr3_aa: CAWSVGLAGGYEQYF
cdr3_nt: TGTGCCTGGAGCGTTGGACTAGCGGGAGGCTACGAGCAGTACTTC

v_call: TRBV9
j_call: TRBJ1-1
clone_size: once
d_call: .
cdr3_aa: CASSDEDPEATEAFF
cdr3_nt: TGTGCCAGCAGCGACGAGGACCCGGAGGCTACTGAAGCTTTCTTT

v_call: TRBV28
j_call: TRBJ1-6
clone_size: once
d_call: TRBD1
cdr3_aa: CASGPWDRPAGRDSPLHF
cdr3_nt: TGTGCCAGCGGACCTTGGGACAGGCCAGCAGGGAGGGATTCACCCCTCCACTTT

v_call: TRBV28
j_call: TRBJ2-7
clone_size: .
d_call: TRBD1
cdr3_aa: CASSPAGTGPYEQYF
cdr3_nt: TGTGCCAGCAGCCCAGCCGGGACAGGGCCCTACGAGCAGTACTTC

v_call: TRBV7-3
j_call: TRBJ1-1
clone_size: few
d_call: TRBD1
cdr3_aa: CASSRDQGAEAFF
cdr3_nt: TGTGCCAGCAGCCGGGACCAGGGGGCGGAGGCTTTCTTT

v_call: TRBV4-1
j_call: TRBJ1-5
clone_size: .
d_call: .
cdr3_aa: CASSQGLARGGNQPQHF
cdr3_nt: TGCGCCAGCAGCCAAGGGCTAGCCAGGGGCGGCAATCAGCCCCAGCATTTT

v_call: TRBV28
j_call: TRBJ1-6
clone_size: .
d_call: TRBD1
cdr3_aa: CASSLSSFGQGKNSPLHF
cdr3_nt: TGTGCCAGCAGCCTTAGCTCTTTTGGACAGGGAAAGAATTCACCCCTCCACTTT

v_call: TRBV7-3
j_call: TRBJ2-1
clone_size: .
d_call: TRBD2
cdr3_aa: CASSPRPGLAEGNEQFF
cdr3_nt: TGTGCCAGCAGCCCCCGGCCGGGACTAGCGGAGGGGAATGAGCAGTTCTTC

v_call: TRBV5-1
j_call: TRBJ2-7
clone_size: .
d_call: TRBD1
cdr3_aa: CASSLGGTENYEQYF
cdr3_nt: TGCGCCAGCAGCTTGGGAGGGACAGAGAACTACGAGCAGTACTTC

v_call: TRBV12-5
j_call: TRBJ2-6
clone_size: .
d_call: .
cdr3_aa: CASGRGGSGANVLTF
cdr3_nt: TGTGCTAGTGGTAGGGGGGGCTCTGGGGCCAACGTCCTGACTTTC

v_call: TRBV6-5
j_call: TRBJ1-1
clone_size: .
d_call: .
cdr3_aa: CASGKQGTEAFF
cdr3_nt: TGTGCCAGCGGCAAACAGGGCACTGAAGCTTTCTTT

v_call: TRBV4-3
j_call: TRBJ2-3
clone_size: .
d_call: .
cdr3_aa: CASSPGGFTDTQYF
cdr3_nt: TGCGCCAGCAGCCCTGGAGGTTTCACAGATACGCAGTATTTT

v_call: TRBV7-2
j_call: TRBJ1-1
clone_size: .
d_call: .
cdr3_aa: CASSPRGKRTEAFF
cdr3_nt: TGTGCCAGCAGCCCCAGGGGTAAGAGGACTGAAGCTTTCTTT

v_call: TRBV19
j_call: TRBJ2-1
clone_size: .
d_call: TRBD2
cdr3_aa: CASSLTGTSGTSRQLF
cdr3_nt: TGTGCCAGTAGTCTCACCGGGACTAGCGGGACAAGTAGGCAGCTCTTC

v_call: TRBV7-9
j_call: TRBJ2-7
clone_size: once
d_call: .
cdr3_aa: CASSPRYEQYF
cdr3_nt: TGTGCCAGCAGCCCTCGTTACGAGCAGTACTTC

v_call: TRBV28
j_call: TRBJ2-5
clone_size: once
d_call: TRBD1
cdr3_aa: CASRRTGQETQYF
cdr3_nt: TGTGCCAGCAGGCGGACAGGGCAAGAGACCCAGTACTTC

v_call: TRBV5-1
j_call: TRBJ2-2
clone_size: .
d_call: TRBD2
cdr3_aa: CASSLVPAGDTGELFF
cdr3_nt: TGCGCCAGCAGCTTGGTACCAGCGGGAGACACCGGGGAGCTGTTTTTT

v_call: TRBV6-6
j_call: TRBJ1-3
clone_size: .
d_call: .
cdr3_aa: CASRWQGLLGNTIYF
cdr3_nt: TGTGCCAGCCGGTGGCAGGGCCTCTTGGGAAACACCATATATTTT

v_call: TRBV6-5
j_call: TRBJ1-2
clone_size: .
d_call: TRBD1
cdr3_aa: CASSYGDRAEGYTF
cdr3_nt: TGTGCCAGCAGTTACGGGGACAGGGCGGAAGGCTACACCTTC

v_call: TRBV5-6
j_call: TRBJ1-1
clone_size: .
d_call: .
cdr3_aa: CASSTPRSSTEAFF
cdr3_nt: TGTGCCAGCAGCACTCCGCGGTCTAGCACTGAAGCTTTCTTT

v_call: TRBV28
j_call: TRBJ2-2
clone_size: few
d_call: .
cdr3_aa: CASTQRPSGDTGELFF
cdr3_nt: TGTGCCAGCACCCAACGCCCAAGCGGAGACACCGGGGAGCTGTTTTTT

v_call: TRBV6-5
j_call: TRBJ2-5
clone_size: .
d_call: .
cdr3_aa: CASSLVGETQYF
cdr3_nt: TGTGCCAGCAGCTTGGTCGGAGAGACCCAGTACTTC

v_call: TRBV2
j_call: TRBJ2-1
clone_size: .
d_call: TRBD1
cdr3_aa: CASSLTGGAYNEQFF
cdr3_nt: TGTGCCAGCAGCCTGACAGGGGGGGCCTACAATGAGCAGTTCTTC

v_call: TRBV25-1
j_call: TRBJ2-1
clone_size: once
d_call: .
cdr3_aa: CASRDYVLEQFF
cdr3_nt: TGTGCCAGCAGGGACTACGTTTTAGAGCAGTTCTTC

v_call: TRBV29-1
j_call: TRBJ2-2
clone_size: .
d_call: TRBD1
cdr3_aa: CSVDGGQGNTGELFF
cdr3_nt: TGCAGCGTTGATGGAGGACAGGGGAACACCGGGGAGCTGTTTTTT

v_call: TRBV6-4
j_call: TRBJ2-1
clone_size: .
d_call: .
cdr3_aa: CASSRTAYNEQFF
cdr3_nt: TGTGCCAGCAGTCGGACAGCCTACAATGAGCAGTTCTTC